This T cell receptor beta chain originates from a study of T cell changes during pregnancy in multiple sclerosis. This CDR3 spans 15 amino acids. CDR1 SGHKS and CDR2 YYEKEE come from the germline V gene (reference sequence). Trimming left V 2 bases short and J 2 bases short, with 13 bases between. Produced via immunoSEQ multiplex PCR; TCRdb's table is partial and in-frame only. The data show some 36,000 clones, with roughly 90% seen just once and around 0.41% held by the top ten. The sequencing used CD4+ T cells from peripheral blood mononuclear cells, collected in the second trimester of pregnancy. This chain joins TRBV5-5 and TRBJ1-1; a possible D gene is TRBD1 (6 bases). The receptor was isolated from a female donor with multiple sclerosis, enrolled in a pregnancy study. CDR3 in DNA: TGTGCCAGCAGCTTTATCCCAGGGGATAACACTGAAGCTTTCTTT. Its translation is CASSFIPGDNTEAFF.